The rows below give T cell receptor beta chains drawn from one sample of a study of cytomegalovirus exposure and HLA in healthy donors. Profiling relied on immunoSEQ multiplex PCR, and the TCRdb table lists in-frame clones only, not all of them. The sample includes approximately 140,000 clones, around 73% of them seen just once. Sequenced sample: PBMCs. The receptors derive from a human donor in good health. Each CDR3 is given with its conserved first and last residue. D genes are given only for firm matches.

cdr3_aa	v_call	j_call	d_call
CASSLSSGQPYEQYF	TRBV7-2	TRBJ2-7	TRBD1
CASSLDRTASSGANVLTF	TRBV7-2	TRBJ2-6	-
CASSVDLFGGEQYF	TRBV9	TRBJ2-7	-
CASRQGESPLHF	TRBV6-6	TRBJ1-6	-
CASSPTLVTGELFF	TRBV11-2	TRBJ2-2	-
CASSVGQFKRSYGYTF	TRBV7-8	TRBJ1-2	TRBD1
CASSPRPGVITGELFF	TRBV5-1	TRBJ2-2	-
CASSVNRDRANYPETQYF	TRBV9	TRBJ2-5	TRBD1
CASSYPGQEEQYF	TRBV6-6	TRBJ2-7	TRBD1
CASGMTGKNYGYTF	TRBV19	TRBJ1-2	TRBD1
CASSLEGAGETQYF	TRBV5-1	TRBJ2-5	-
CASSVREYNEQFF	TRBV27	TRBJ2-1	-
CASSLGLLDRANTIYF	TRBV5-1	TRBJ1-3	TRBD1
CASSPQGYGYTF	TRBV11-2	TRBJ1-2	-
CARGGTGEYEQYF	TRBV2	-	TRBD1
CSSSLGGQGAVYGYTF	TRBV7-9	TRBJ1-2	TRBD1
CSVMGLAGGSQETQYF	TRBV29-1	TRBJ2-5	TRBD2
CASSWGRADTQYF	TRBV6-5	TRBJ2-3	TRBD2
CATQLANYGYTF	TRBV7-9	TRBJ1-2	-
CASKDGHRGASGNTIYF	TRBV4-1	TRBJ1-3	TRBD1
CASSLGQGWYGYTF	TRBV5-1	TRBJ1-2	TRBD1
CSVFDNEQFF	TRBV29-1	TRBJ2-1	-
CASSEVLAGGLETQYF	TRBV6-1	TRBJ2-5	TRBD2
CASSPRRVGYNEQFF	TRBV7-9	TRBJ2-1	-
CASSLPKEGQASDQPQHF	TRBV27	TRBJ1-5	TRBD1
CSSSPPVRDTGYYEQYF	TRBV7-9	TRBJ2-7	-
CASTPPGLAGEGGPYNEQFF	TRBV5-1	TRBJ2-1	TRBD2
CASSPAGASTDTQYF	TRBV7-3	TRBJ2-3	TRBD2
CSVWTGPYGYTF	TRBV29-1	TRBJ1-2	TRBD1